What follows are 26 T cell receptor beta chains derived from one specimen sequenced in a study of blood T cell repertoires in COVID-19. Data came from immunoSEQ multiplex PCR; TCRdb stores just in-frame clones and leaves some out. The profile shows tens of thousands of clones, around 88% of them singletons. Sequenced material: peripheral blood. The receptors were gathered from a man aged 65 to 79 with active or convalescent COVID-19.

This chain connects TRBV24-1 to TRBJ1-5; TRBD1 matches at 7 bases. Trimming took 4 bases from V and 3 from J; bases not matched to a gene: 5. Germline-derived CDR1 and CDR2 are KGHDR and SFDVKD. The CDR3 has 15 residues. In DNA form, the CDR3 reads TGTGCCACCAGTGACGCCCAGGGGGACAATCAGCCCCAGCATTTT. Its translation: CATSDAQGDNQPQHF.

V gene TRBV3-1 (or the pseudogene TRBV3-2) combines with J gene TRBJ2-1, with TRBD2 matching over 11 bases. The CDR3 runs 14 residues. Germline assignment: CDR1 LGHDT and CDR2 YNNKEL (reference sequence). With V trimmed by 7 bases and J by 8 bases, 7 bases remained unmatched. CDR3 sequence (DNA): TGTGCCAGCAAGAATAGCGGGAGGGACCATGAGCAGTTCTTC. Its translation: CASKNSGRDHEQFF.

The genes are TRBV6-6 and TRBJ1-5; possible D gene TRBD1, 6 bases. Trimming left V 7 bases short and J 0 bases short, with 13 bases between. Germline V lookup: CDR1 MNHNY, CDR2 SVGAGI (reference sequence). The CDR3 has 15 amino acids. The CDR3 here is CASTGGGYSNQPQHF. DNA for the CDR3: TGTGCCAGCACTGGCGGGGGCTATAGCAATCAGCCCCAGCATTTT.

The V call is TRBV28, the J call TRBJ2-1; 7 bases match TRBD1. CDR3 length: 14 residues. The junction had 7 bases not matched to a gene; V was cut back by 7 bases and J by 4 bases. Germline values: CDR1 MDHEN, CDR2 SYDVKM. The CDR3 protein is CASIPGQSYNEQFF. The CDR3 bases are TGTGCCAGCATACCGGGACAGTCTTACAATGAGCAGTTCTTC.

The chain combines TRBV28 with TRBJ2-7; 9 bases align to TRBD1. Germline CDR1 and CDR2: MDHEN and SYDVKM. This CDR3 is built from 16 residues. V was pared by 6 bases and J by 0 bases, with 9 bases of the junction left unmatched. CDR3 amino acids: CASSPPRGQGSYEQYF. CDR3 nucleotides: TGTGCCAGCAGCCCCCCAAGGGGACAGGGCTCCTACGAGCAGTACTTC.

The chain has TRBV5-5 and TRBJ2-1; D ambiguous. This CDR3 contains 12 residues. Germline CDR1 SGHKS, CDR2 YYEKEE (reference sequence). V lost 4 bases to trimming and J lost 12 bases, with 14 bases between them. The CDR3 region is CASSLLDGTQFF. The DNA for the CDR3 is TGTGCCAGCAGCCTCCTAGACGGAACGCAGTTCTTC.

The rearrangement joins TRBV5-1 to TRBJ1-2; D unclear. V was pared by 4 bases and J by 3 bases, with 19 bases between. CDR3 length equals 16 residues. The germline V gene encodes CDR1 SGHRS and CDR2 YFSETQ. The CDR3 reads CASSPRVDAGYYGYTF. In DNA form, the CDR3 reads TGCGCCAGCAGCCCGAGGGTGGACGCGGGCTACTATGGCTACACCTTC. The whole variable domain, remainder taken from reference TRBV5-1 and TRBJ1-2, is KAGVTQTPRYLIKTRGQQVTLSCSPISGHRSVSWYQQTPGQGLQFLFEYFSETQRNKGNFPGRFSGRQFSNSRSEMNVSTLELGDSALYLCASSPRVDAGYYGYTFGSGTRLTVV.

The J gene is TRBJ1-1, the V gene TRBV6-2 or TRBV6-3, with D perhaps TRBD1 (5 bases). Germline lookup yields CDR1 MNHEY and CDR2 SVGEGT. The V end lost 5 bases, the J end lost 1 base, and 8 bases lay between the germline ends. The CDR3 loop spans 13 amino acids. The CDR3 coding sequence is TGTGCCAGCAGTGGACAAGCGAACACTGAAGCTTTCTTT. Protein: CASSGQANTEAFF.

The chain joins TRBV5-1 to TRBJ2-7, with a weak D call TRBD2 (6 bases). The CDR3 runs 14 residues. V was clipped by 3 bases and J by 6 bases, with 16 bases between them. Germline CDR1 is SGHRS and CDR2 is YFSETQ. The CDR3 sequence is CASSSLATRGEQYF. The DNA for the CDR3 is TGCGCCAGCAGCTCACTAGCAACCCGAGGCGAGCAGTACTTC.

The chain employs TRBV3-1 (or the pseudogene TRBV3-2) and TRBJ1-2, with D possibly being TRBD1 (5 bases). CDR1 LGHDT and CDR2 YNNKEL come from the germline V gene (reference sequence). Trimming cost V 1 base and J 4 bases, with 13 bases left between them. The CDR3 totals 15 residues. CDR3 in amino acids: CASSQGGGDRYGYTF. For the CDR3, the DNA is TGTGCCAGCAGCCAAGGGGGAGGGGATCGCTATGGCTACACCTTC.

This clone was seen just once. The rearrangement joins TRBV25-1 to TRBJ2-2; tentatively, D is TRBD2 (6 bases). This CDR3 is 13 amino acids long. The germline V and J ends were trimmed by 4 bases and 6 bases, with 9 bases remaining between them. Germline V gene data show CDR1 as MGHDK and CDR2 as SYGVNS. The CDR3 protein is CASSATRPGELFF. CDR3 coding DNA: TGTGCCAGCAGTGCGACTAGACCCGGGGAGCTGTTTTTT.

The rearrangement uses TRBV7-2 and TRBJ1-4; 8 nucleotides match TRBD1. Germline CDR1 reads SGHTA; CDR2 reads FQGNSA. This CDR3 has 14 amino acids. V lost 5 bases, J lost 4 bases, and 3 bases stayed unmatched. The CDR3 sequence is CASSRDRLNEKLFF. The CDR3 bases are TGTGCCAGCAGCCGGGACAGGCTTAATGAAAAACTGTTTTTT.

The rearrangement links TRBV28 to TRBJ2-5, with D perhaps matching TRBD1 (5 bases). V was pared by 5 bases and J by 1 base, with 8 bases between. The CDR3 totals 13 residues. Germline CDR1 reads MDHEN; CDR2 reads SYDVKM. The CDR3 nucleotides read TGTGCCAGCAGTGGGGCCAGCCAAGAGACCCAGTACTTC. Protein sequence: CASSGASQETQYF.

The chain joins TRBV5-1 to TRBJ2-1, with D uncertain. CDR3 size: 14 residues. V shed 0 bases and J shed 5 bases, with 9 bases lying between them. The germline V gene has CDR1 SGHRS and CDR2 YFSETQ. This CDR3 is CASSLATQNNEQFF. In nucleotides, the CDR3 is TGCGCCAGCAGCTTGGCCACACAGAACAATGAGCAGTTCTTC.

The chain uses TRBV3-1 (or the pseudogene TRBV3-2) and TRBJ2-1; TRBD2 is a possible D gene (5 bases). Trimming shortened V by 4 bases and J by 5 bases, and 15 bases separated the two germline ends. Germline lookup yields CDR1 LGHDT and CDR2 YNNKEL (reference sequence). The CDR3 loop spans 15 amino acids. DNA for the CDR3: TGTGCCAGCAGCCCTAATACGGGGTCGGACAATGAGCAGTTCTTC. It yields the protein CASSPNTGSDNEQFF.

J is TRBJ1-4 and V is TRBV5-1, with 7 bases that match TRBD1. Losses at the gene ends were 4 bases for V and 7 bases for J; bases not matched to a gene: 13. CDR3 size: 16 residues. Looked up from germline, CDR1 is SGHRS and CDR2 is YFSETQ. CDR3 sequence reads: CASSLIPGTDREKLFF. DNA of the CDR3: TGCGCCAGCAGCCTAATACCCGGGACAGACCGTGAAAAACTGTTTTTT.

This chain joins TRBV9 and TRBJ2-7, with a possible D match to TRBD2 (6 bases). Germline-derived CDR1 and CDR2 are SGDLS and YYNGEE. The CDR3 is 14 residues long. V was trimmed by 2 bases and J by 3 bases, leaving 12 bases between them. CDR3 loop: CASSVDGSVYEQYF. CDR3 nucleotide sequence: TGTGCCAGCAGCGTTGACGGGAGTGTCTACGAGCAGTACTTC.

This sequence joins TRBV6-5 and TRBJ1-2; 11 nucleotides match TRBD1. CDR1 is MNHEY, CDR2 SVGAGI, per germline. The CDR3 covers 13 residues. The trim removed 5 bases at V and 7 bases at J, leaving 3 bases unmatched. CDR3 sequence reads: CASSRGQGGGYTF. For the CDR3, the DNA is TGTGCCAGCAGTAGGGGACAGGGGGGTGGCTACACCTTC.

The rearrangement uses TRBV28 and TRBJ1-2; no definite D call. This CDR3 has 14 amino acids. Per the germline V gene, CDR1 is MDHEN and CDR2 is SYDVKM. V lost 5 bases, J lost 1 base, and 11 bases lay in between. CDR3 bases: TGTGCCAGCAGTCCCTCGGCGGTTAACTATGGCTACACCTTC. As protein: CASSPSAVNYGYTF.

This clone was recorded a few times. The chain has TRBV11-2 and TRBJ2-3, with 9 nucleotides matching TRBD2. V lost 4 bases and J lost 3; bases outside the gene matches: 5. CDR3 length equals 15 residues. Germline V gene sequence: CDR1 SGHAT, CDR2 FQNNGV. CDR3 in amino acids: CASSYSGSLTDTQYF. CDR3 bases: TGTGCCAGCAGCTATAGCGGGAGCCTGACAGATACGCAGTATTTT.

This rearrangement joins TRBV2 to TRBJ1-4; a possible D gene is TRBD1 (5 bases). The CDR3 has 15 amino acids. Germline lookup yields CDR1 SNHLY and CDR2 FYNNEI. V lost 6 bases and J 8 bases, leaving 19 bases between the germline ends. CDR3 sequence reads: CASRTSGGVNEKLFF. The CDR3 DNA is TGTGCCAGCAGGACCTCGGGAGGGGTTAACGAAAAACTGTTTTTT.

The V gene is TRBV7-9, the J gene TRBJ2-7; tentative D call: TRBD1 (6 bases). The length of the CDR3 is 15 residues. CDR1 and CDR2 from the germline V gene are SEHNR and FQNEAQ (reference sequence). V was trimmed by 0 bases and J by 0 bases, leaving 9 bases between them. The CDR3 sequence: CASSLARGGSYEQYF. Written as DNA, the CDR3 is TGTGCCAGCAGCTTAGCCAGGGGTGGCTCCTACGAGCAGTACTTC. Together with reference TRBV7-9 and TRBJ2-7, the CDR3 gives the full variable domain: DTGVSQNPRHKITKRGQNVTFRCDPISEHNRLYWYRQTLGQGPEFLTYFQNEAQLEKSRLLSDRFSAERPKGSFSTLEIQRTEQGDSAMYLCASSLARGGSYEQYFGPGTRLTVT.

The V gene is TRBV6-2 or TRBV6-3, the J gene TRBJ2-5; D might be TRBD2 (6 bases). V was trimmed by 0 bases and J by 9 bases, leaving 8 bases between them. This CDR3 region has 12 residues. CDR1 is MNHEY and CDR2 is SVGEGT in the germline V gene. The CDR3 DNA reads as TGTGCCAGCAGTTACTCATCGGGGGCCCAGTACTTC. It encodes CASSYSSGAQYF.

The gene calls are TRBV7-3 and TRBJ2-1; the match to TRBD2 covers 15 bases. The V gene's germline CDR1 is SGHTA and CDR2 FQGTGA. With V trimmed by 4 bases and J by 7 bases, 8 bases remained unmatched. The CDR3 spans 17 residues. The CDR3 nucleotides read TGTGCCAGCAGCTCTAGGACTAGCGGGAGGGCCGGGAATGAGCAGTTCTTC. Protein product: CASSSRTSGRAGNEQFF.

This clone was detected only once. The CDR3 sequence: CASSYVRQVDGYTF. The CDR3 DNA sequence: TGTGCCAGCAGTTATGTAAGACAGGTGGATGGCTACACCTTC. V gene TRBV6-5 combines with J gene TRBJ1-2, with D possibly being TRBD1 (6 bases). CDR3 size: 14 residues. The V end lost 3 bases, the J end lost 6 bases, and 14 bases lay between the germline ends. Germline values: CDR1 MNHEY, CDR2 SVGAGI.

The gene calls are TRBV5-1 and TRBJ2-1; 11 bases agree with TRBD1. The J segment lost 7 bases and the V segment lost 5 bases, leaving 8 bases of the junction unmatched. The CDR3 is made up of 15 amino acids. CDR1 and CDR2 (germline): SGHRS, YFSETQ. The DNA for the CDR3 is TGCGCCAGCAGTCCTCCGGGACAGGGGGGGAATGAGCAGTTCTTC. This gives the protein CASSPPGQGGNEQFF.